These 22 T cell receptor beta chains share one sample of origin, sequenced in a study of PD-L1 blockade in urothelial cancer. Assay used: immunoSEQ multiplex PCR; TCRdb lists only in-frame clones, some missing. The sample gives fewer than 90,000 clones, 75% to 95% of which show up once; around 0.94% is in the top ten. The time point was: peripheral blood 6 weeks after treatment start. The sequencing here drew on PBMCs, taken around atezolizumab (anti-PD-L1) treatment. These receptors were obtained from a woman of 80 years or more with urothelial cancer.

This clone occurred once. The V gene is TRBV7-6, the J gene TRBJ1-1; TRBD1 might be the D (5 bases). Deletions cut 6 bases from V and 5 bases from J, with 16 bases between. The germline V gene has CDR1 SGHVS and CDR2 FNYEAQ. This CDR3 is 14 amino acids long. The CDR3 is CASSPQERGTEAFF. The CDR3 nucleotides read TGTGCCAGCAGTCCACAGGAGCGAGGAACTGAAGCTTTCTTT.

The chain joins TRBV19 to TRBJ2-1; D possibly corresponds to TRBD2 (6 bases). The CDR3 covers 15 residues. V lost 3 bases and J lost 6, with 15 bases in between. CDR1 and CDR2 (germline): LNHDA, SQIVND (reference sequence). In DNA, the CDR3 is TGTGCCAGTAGTATTGGGGGGAAACCCTCCAATGAGCAGTTCTTC. It translates to CASSIGGKPSNEQFF.

This chain links TRBV2 with TRBJ1-1, with D possibly being TRBD1 (5 bases). In germline, CDR1 is SNHLY, CDR2 FYNNEI. The CDR3 length is 12 residues. The V gene lost 6 bases and the J gene lost 1 base, with 6 bases spanning the gap. For the CDR3, the DNA is TGTGCCAGCAGCACAGGGAACACTGAAGCTTTCTTT. Translating it yields CASSTGNTEAFF. Combining the CDR3 with reference TRBV2 and TRBJ1-1 gives the whole variable domain EPEVTQTPSHQVTQMGQEVILRCVPISNHLYFYWYRQILGQKVEFLVSFYNNEISEKSEIFDDQFSVERPDGSNFTLKIRSTKLEDSAMYFCASSTGNTEAFFGQGTRLTVV.

The CDR3 sequence is CASSENRGRETQYF. In DNA, the CDR3 is TGCGCCAGCAGTGAAAACAGGGGGAGAGAGACCCAGTACTTC. The rearrangement joins TRBV10-2 to TRBJ2-5; 8 bases align to TRBD1. Germline CDR1 WSHSY, CDR2 SAAADI. The V segment lost 3 bases and the J segment 4 bases; nucleotides outside the gene matches: 4. CDR3 length: 14 amino acids.

The V gene is TRBV2, the J gene TRBJ1-5, with D tentatively TRBD1 (5 bases). The germline V gene encodes CDR1 SNHLY and CDR2 FYNNEI. The germline V and J ends were trimmed by 3 bases and 1 base, with 7 bases remaining between them. The CDR3 is made up of 14 amino acids. This CDR3 is CASSDGGSNQPQHF. The DNA of the CDR3 is TGTGCCAGCAGTGACGGGGGGAGCAATCAGCCCCAGCATTTT.

The chain has TRBV28 and TRBJ2-5; 9 bases fit TRBD2. The ends lost 7 bases at V and 5 bases at J; junction bases unmatched: 14. The CDR3 runs 16 residues. Germline V lookup: CDR1 MDHEN, CDR2 SYDVKM. Here the CDR3 DNA reads TGTGCCAGCACTCAGAGGGGCGGGAGGGCCGTGGAGACCCAGTACTTC. Residues: CASTQRGGRAVETQYF.

The V and J genes are TRBV30 and TRBJ2-2; D is perhaps TRBD2 (7 bases). The CDR3 totals 15 residues. From germline, CDR1 is GTSNPN and CDR2 SVGIG (reference sequence). Trimming removed 5 bases from V and 6 bases from J, with 19 bases in between. CDR3 nucleotides: TGTGCCTGGGGGGGCGGGGCGGGAGTCGCCGGGGAGCTGTTTTTT. It specifies CAWGGGAGVAGELFF.

By share of the sample, this clone is medium-sized. The V and J genes are TRBV7-9 and TRBJ2-1; 7 bases match TRBD1. The CDR3 covers 14 residues. V was clipped by 5 bases and J by 3 bases; unmatched bases: 4. Looked up from germline, CDR1 is SEHNR and CDR2 is FQNEAQ (reference sequence). This chain's CDR3 is CASSKGTVYNEQFF. CDR3 sequence (DNA): TGTGCCAGCAGCAAAGGGACAGTCTACAATGAGCAGTTCTTC.

The count of this clone is one. This chain uses TRBV5-1 with TRBJ2-3; TRBD1 matches at 7 bases. CDR3 length equals 17 residues. V shed 3 bases and J 2 bases; nucleotides not matched to a gene: 12. Per germline, CDR1 SGHRS and CDR2 YFSETQ. CDR3 protein: CASSWDTGALNTDTQYF. For the CDR3, the DNA is TGCGCCAGCAGCTGGGATACAGGGGCCCTAAACACAGATACGCAGTATTTT.

V and J are TRBV5-1 and TRBJ2-3, with D possibly matching TRBD1 (6 bases). The CDR3 consists of 14 residues. V was shortened by 2 bases and J by 2 bases, with 9 bases between the two germline ends. Germline assignment: CDR1 SGHRS and CDR2 YFSETQ. CDR3 nucleotide sequence: TGCGCCAGCAGCTTCAACAGGGACACAGATACGCAGTATTTT. Residues: CASSFNRDTDTQYF. The variable domain in full, with the rest retrieved from reference TRBV5-1 and TRBJ2-3, is KAGVTQTPRYLIKTRGQQVTLSCSPISGHRSVSWYQQTPGQGLQFLFEYFSETQRNKGNFPGRFSGRQFSNSRSEMNVSTLELGDSALYLCASSFNRDTDTQYFGPGTRLTVL.

The chain joins TRBV28 to TRBJ1-2, with TRBD1 matching 7 bases. The CDR3 has 13 amino acids. Per germline, CDR1 MDHEN and CDR2 SYDVKM. V dropped 5 bases and J dropped 5; count of bases not matched to a gene: 5. In nucleotides, the CDR3 is TGTGCCAGCAGTACGGGACAGCGTTATGGCTACACCTTC. This encodes CASSTGQRYGYTF.

V gene TRBV5-6 combines with J gene TRBJ2-1, with D perhaps matching TRBD2 (6 bases). The length of the CDR3 is 16 residues. The V gene's germline CDR1 is SGHDT and CDR2 YYEEEE. The V end lost 4 bases, the J end lost 4 bases, and 18 bases lay between the germline ends. The CDR3 region is CASSHQVRLVYNEQFF. CDR3 DNA: TGTGCCAGCAGCCACCAGGTCCGACTAGTGTACAATGAGCAGTTCTTC. The full variable domain, completed using reference TRBV5-6 and TRBJ2-1, is DAGVTQSPTHLIKTRGQQVTLRCSPKSGHDTVSWYQQALGQGPQFIFQYYEEEERQRGNFPDRFSGHQFPNYSSELNVNALLLGDSALYLCASSHQVRLVYNEQFFGPGTRLTVL.

The rearrangement links TRBV5-1 to TRBJ2-3, with a weak D call TRBD2 (6 bases). CDR1 is SGHRS and CDR2 is YFSETQ in the germline V gene. This CDR3 contains 14 residues. Trimming took 3 bases from V and 3 from J, leaving 11 bases between them. The CDR3, as DNA: TGCGCCAGCAGCTCCGGGACTTTTACAGATACGCAGTATTTT. Its translation is CASSSGTFTDTQYF.

This chain joins TRBV10-3 and TRBJ1-1, with D maybe TRBD1 (5 bases). Germline values: CDR1 ENHRY, CDR2 SYGVKD. CDR3 size: 17 residues. V shed 1 base and J shed 1 base, with 16 bases lying between them. The CDR3 coding sequence is TGTGCCATCAGTGAGTACCCTGGCGGGGGAGGGAACACTGAAGCTTTCTTT. It codes for CAISEYPGGGGNTEAFF.

The chain employs TRBV11-2 and TRBJ1-4, with D unresolved. The germline V gene encodes CDR1 SGHAT and CDR2 FQNNGV. CDR3 length equals 13 residues. Deletions cut 5 bases from V and 13 bases from J, with 17 bases between. CDR3 residues: CASSPPNHEVLFF. In DNA, the CDR3 is TGTGCCAGCAGCCCACCGAACCACGAGGTACTGTTTTTT.

The genes are TRBV19 and TRBJ1-5; D not resolved. The CDR3 runs to 15 residues. V gave up 7 bases and J gave up 9 bases, with 22 bases separating them. Germline values: CDR1 LNHDA, CDR2 SQIVND (reference sequence). This chain's CDR3 is CASTLSGADVLPQHF. The DNA of the CDR3 is TGTGCCAGTACCTTAAGCGGAGCGGACGTGTTGCCCCAGCATTTT.

The rearrangement links TRBV4-2 to TRBJ1-4, with D possibly being TRBD1 (6 bases). The CDR3 length is 16 residues. Germline V gene data show CDR1 as LGHNA and CDR2 as YNFKEQ. Trimming cost V 4 bases and J 5 bases, with 17 bases left between them. In DNA, the CDR3 is TGTGCCAGCAGCCTCAGCCGGACAGAGGGAAATGAAAAACTGTTTTTT. This gives the protein CASSLSRTEGNEKLFF.

The V gene is TRBV18, the J gene TRBJ2-7, with D tentatively TRBD1 (7 bases). In germline, CDR1 is KGHSH, CDR2 LQKENI. The CDR3 covers 15 residues. The germline V and J ends were trimmed by 1 base and 0 bases, with 10 bases remaining between them. CDR3 sequence (DNA): TGTGCCAGCTCACCACTGCAGGGGGGCTCCTACGAGCAGTACTTC. Translating it yields CASSPLQGGSYEQYF.

The V gene is TRBV28, the J gene TRBJ1-1; no reliable D call. Germline CDR1 reads MDHEN; CDR2 reads SYDVKM. The CDR3 totals 11 residues. Between the trimmed V and J ends, which lost 7 bases and 0 bases, there was a span of 3 bases. CDR3: CASTVNTEAFF. The CDR3 region has the DNA TGTGCCAGCACAGTGAACACTGAAGCTTTCTTT.

The CDR3 loop reads CASSSQGNYGYTF. CDR3 nucleotides: TGTGCCAGCAGCTCACAGGGTAACTATGGCTACACCTTC. J is TRBJ1-2 and V is TRBV5-5; TRBD1 might be the D (6 bases). Germline V gene data show CDR1 as SGHKS and CDR2 as YYEKEE (reference sequence). The V and J ends lost 3 bases and 1 base respectively, with 7 bases between them. This CDR3 is built from 13 residues.

CDR3 loop: CASLISGGRGNEQFF. The DNA of the CDR3 is TGTGCCAGCCTGATTTCAGGGGGAAGAGGGAATGAGCAGTTCTTC. The rearrangement uses TRBV19 and TRBJ2-1, with 7 bases identical to TRBD1. With 9 bases clipped from V and 7 bases from J, the junction kept 15 bases outside the gene matches. CDR1 is LNHDA, CDR2 SQIVND, per germline (reference sequence). The CDR3 runs to 15 residues.

The chain joins TRBV29-1 to TRBJ2-5; D gene uncertain. The CDR3 loop spans 12 amino acids. Germline V gene data show CDR1 as SQVTM and CDR2 as ANQGSEA. The V gene lost 3 bases and the J gene lost 7 bases, with 12 bases spanning the gap. The DNA for the CDR3 is TGCAGCGTTGAGAGCCCCGGCGGGACCCAGTACTTC. Protein product: CSVESPGGTQYF.